The 5 T cell receptor beta chains presented below share a single source sample, sequenced in a study of cytomegalovirus exposure and HLA in healthy donors. 13 Jbeta primers and 60 Vbeta primers were used for the PCR. Using immunoSEQ multiplex PCR, the repertoire was profiled, and TCRdb retains in-frame clones only, with some absent. The data contain some 140,000 clones, over 70% of them singletons. The sample taken for sequencing was PBMCs. The receptors come from a woman between 18 and 29 years old in good health and CMV-seronegative.

This chain joins TRBV7-7 and TRBJ2-5, with a weak D call TRBD1 (6 bases). The V end lost 1 base, the J end lost 4 bases, and 7 bases lay between the germline ends. The CDR3 totals 13 residues. The V gene's germline CDR1 is SSHAT and CDR2 FNYEAQ (reference sequence). This CDR3 reads CASSLDRAETQYF. CDR3 coding DNA: TGTGCCAGCAGCTTAGACAGGGCAGAGACCCAGTACTTC.

The chain combines TRBV7-2 with TRBJ2-5; D gene uncertain. Germline CDR1 reads SGHTA; CDR2 reads FQGNSA. The CDR3 length is 14 residues. The V and J ends lost 5 bases and 3 bases respectively, with 13 bases between them. CDR3 nucleotide sequence: TGTGCCAGCAGCCAAGGAGCAGTCAAAGAGACCCAGTACTTC. As protein: CASSQGAVKETQYF.

This chain connects TRBV19 to TRBJ2-1, with TRBD2 identical over 12 bases. The CDR3 sequence is 15 residues long. Germline V gene sequence: CDR1 LNHDA, CDR2 SQIVND (reference sequence). V shed 8 bases, J shed 0 bases, and the junction held 2 bases outside the gene matches. This CDR3 reads CASETSGSSYNEQFF. CDR3 sequence (DNA): TGTGCCAGTGAGACTAGCGGGAGCTCCTACAATGAGCAGTTCTTC.

V and J are TRBV5-1 and TRBJ2-3; the match to TRBD1 covers 8 bases. This CDR3 is 15 amino acids long. Germline loops: CDR1 SGHRS, CDR2 YFSETQ. V was clipped by 0 bases and J by 2 bases; unmatched bases: 2. The CDR3 loop reads CASSLEDRDTDTQYF. The CDR3, as DNA: TGCGCCAGCAGCTTGGAGGACAGGGACACAGATACGCAGTATTTT.

The gene calls are TRBV6-5 and TRBJ2-7; perhaps TRBD1 as D (5 bases). The length of the CDR3 is 11 residues. The germline V gene encodes CDR1 MNHEY and CDR2 SVGAGI. The V gene lost 6 bases and the J gene lost 4 bases, with 7 bases spanning the gap. For the CDR3, the DNA is TGTGCCAGCAGGGCAGGGTACGAGCAGTACTTC. Its translation: CASRAGYEQYF.